One sample yielded the 28 T cell receptor beta chains listed below, sequenced in a study of PD-1 blockade in classical Hodgkin lymphoma. Measured with immunoSEQ multiplex PCR; TCRdb has only the in-frame clones, and not every one. The sample has more than 140,000 clones; around four fifths are singletons. Relapses following autologous stem cell transplantation were seen in all patients, with brentuximab vedotin exposure varying. Here the sequenced sample was peripheral blood mononuclear cells (PBMCs), taken before the second cycle of nivolumab. These receptors were taken from a human donor with classical Hodgkin lymphoma.

The chain has TRBV15 and TRBJ2-3, with a tentative D call TRBD1 (5 bases). The germline V gene has CDR1 LNHNV and CDR2 YYDKDF (reference sequence). Trimming left V 1 base short and J 2 bases short, with 19 bases between. The CDR3 loop spans 18 amino acids. CDR3 in amino acids: CATSRAQGAPRNTDTQYF. The CDR3 DNA sequence: TGTGCCACCAGCAGAGCTCAAGGGGCCCCCAGAAACACAGATACGCAGTATTTT.

The rearrangement uses TRBV5-1 and TRBJ1-2; perhaps TRBD1 as D (6 bases). The CDR3 spans 14 residues. Germline CDR1 is SGHRS and CDR2 is YFSETQ. V lost 3 bases and J 7 bases, leaving 16 bases between the germline ends. This CDR3 is CASSSTWGAGGYTF. The DNA of the CDR3 is TGCGCCAGCAGCTCGACATGGGGGGCAGGTGGCTACACCTTC.

The chain employs TRBV7-6 and TRBJ2-1; 7 bases line up with TRBD1. Germline V lookup: CDR1 SGHVS, CDR2 FNYEAQ. The CDR3 runs to 15 residues. Germline trimming cut 2 bases from V and 10 bases from J; bases unmatched to any gene: 11. The CDR3 sequence is CASSLQLGQRREQFF. The CDR3, as DNA: TGTGCCAGCAGCTTACAGTTGGGACAGAGACGGGAGCAGTTCTTC.

The rearrangement links TRBV7-9 to TRBJ1-3; the match to TRBD1 covers 9 bases. The trim removed 5 bases at V and 2 bases at J, leaving 4 bases unmatched. Germline CDR1 SEHNR, CDR2 FQNEAQ (reference sequence). CDR3 length: 15 amino acids. CDR3 nucleotides: TGTGCCAGCAGCGCCCGGACAGGGGCTGGAAACACCATATATTTT. Translating gives CASSARTGAGNTIYF.

V and J are TRBV2 and TRBJ1-2; TRBD1 matches 11 bases. The CDR3 spans 16 residues. Per germline, CDR1 SNHLY and CDR2 FYNNEI. Trimming at V came to 0 bases and at J to 8 bases, leaving 8 bases not matched to a gene. CDR3 protein: CASSEALGDRGKGYTF. CDR3 sequence (DNA): TGTGCCAGCAGTGAAGCGCTGGGGGACAGGGGGAAGGGCTACACCTTC.

The J gene is TRBJ2-1, the V gene TRBV19, with 7 nucleotides matching TRBD2. This CDR3 region has 14 residues. Germline values: CDR1 LNHDA, CDR2 SQIVND (reference sequence). J gave up 2 bases and V 6 bases, and 4 bases lay outside the gene matches. CDR3 sequence reads: CASRLAGTYNEQFF. The CDR3 DNA is TGTGCCAGTAGGTTAGCGGGCACCTACAATGAGCAGTTCTTC.

The chain has TRBV6-5 and TRBJ2-3; 11 nucleotides align to TRBD2. CDR1 is MNHEY and CDR2 is SVGAGI in the germline V gene. The CDR3 covers 13 residues. V shed 5 bases, J shed 7 bases, and the junction held 2 bases outside the gene matches. The CDR3 region is CASSASGRNTQYF. The CDR3 DNA sequence: TGTGCCAGCAGTGCTAGCGGGAGGAATACGCAGTATTTT.

The chain carries TRBV7-2 and TRBJ2-3; D is unclear. The CDR3 runs 15 residues. Per the germline V gene, CDR1 is SGHTA and CDR2 is FQGNSA. Trimming took 4 bases from V and 2 from J, leaving 13 bases between them. The CDR3 loop is CASSSNNNPTDTQYF. In DNA, the CDR3 is TGTGCCAGCAGCTCCAATAACAACCCCACAGATACGCAGTATTTT.

The chain joins TRBV7-2 to TRBJ2-3; 13 nucleotides agree with TRBD2. The CDR3 loop spans 18 amino acids. The V gene end was trimmed by 5 bases and the J gene end by 1 base; junction bases not matched to a gene: 9. From germline, CDR1 is SGHTA and CDR2 FQGNSA. The CDR3 DNA sequence: TGTGCCAGCAGCCATCGGACTAGCGGGAGCTGGGGCACAGATACGCAGTATTTT. Protein sequence: CASSHRTSGSWGTDTQYF.

V is TRBV4-2 and J is TRBJ2-1; TRBD2 might be the D (5 bases). V was trimmed by 0 bases and J by 5 bases, leaving 11 bases between them. Per germline, CDR1 LGHNA and CDR2 YNFKEQ. This CDR3 is 15 amino acids long. CDR3 sequence (DNA): TGTGCCAGCAGCCAAGATCTTCCGGGAAACAATGAGCAGTTCTTC. Translation gives CASSQDLPGNNEQFF.

The rearrangement uses TRBV18 and TRBJ1-1; no firm D call. Germline V gives CDR1 KGHSH, CDR2 LQKENI. The CDR3 is made up of 18 amino acids. V lost 4 bases and J 0 bases, leaving 21 bases between the germline ends. CDR3 loop: CASSLNYDGYSMNTEAFF. The CDR3 DNA reads as TGTGCCAGCTCACTGAATTACGACGGATATTCAATGAACACTGAAGCTTTCTTT.

This clone was seen more than once but under ten times. The chain couples TRBV18 to TRBJ2-7, with TRBD2 matching 9 bases. The V and J ends lost 2 bases and 6 bases, in that order; junction bases with no gene match: 8. The CDR3 covers 15 residues. CDR1 KGHSH and CDR2 LQKENI come from the germline V gene. Here the CDR3 reads CASSPTPSGTTEQYF. The CDR3 DNA follows: TGTGCCAGCTCACCAACCCCTAGCGGGACAACCGAGCAGTACTTC.

This clone has a handful of counts. The gene calls are TRBV7-2 and TRBJ2-7; the D is unclear. The CDR3 runs to 15 residues. With 5 bases removed from V and 2 bases from J, the gap between germline ends came to 16 bases. From germline, CDR1 is SGHTA and CDR2 FQGNSA. The chain's CDR3 is CASSPPASAAYEQYF. For the CDR3, the DNA is TGTGCCAGCAGCCCCCCGGCGAGTGCGGCCTACGAGCAGTACTTC. Drawing the rest from reference TRBV7-2 and TRBJ2-7, the complete variable domain is GAGVSQSPSNKVTEKGKDVELRCDPISGHTALYWYRQSLGQGLEFLIYFQGNSAPDKSGLPSDRFSAERTGGSVSTLTIQRTQQEDSAVYLCASSPPASAAYEQYFGPGTRLTVT.

This clone was detected a few times. The J gene is TRBJ2-2, the V gene TRBV21-1; the table assigns TRBD2, which was not confirmed against the DNA. TRBV21-1 is noted as a pseudogene. This CDR3 contains 18 residues. The DNA for the CDR3 is TGTGCCAGCAGCAAAGACCGGACTAGCGGGGGGGCCCCCGGGGAGCTGTTTTTT. The encoded protein is CASSKDRTSGGAPGELFF.

This clone was recorded once. The chain couples TRBV4-1 to TRBJ2-3; 10 nucleotides agree with TRBD2. The V and J ends lost 7 bases and 2 bases, in that order; junction bases with no gene match: 3. CDR3 length: 14 amino acids. The germline V gene has CDR1 MGHRA and CDR2 YSYEKL. The CDR3 sequence is CASKSGGVTDTQYF. The CDR3 region has the DNA TGCGCCAGCAAGAGCGGGGGGGTCACAGATACGCAGTATTTT.

This chain uses TRBV28 with TRBJ1-4; a weak D match, TRBD1 (5 bases). CDR3 length: 13 amino acids. V was clipped by 4 bases and J by 10 bases, with 13 bases between them. Germline V gives CDR1 MDHEN, CDR2 SYDVKM. The CDR3 loop is CASSSLDSSKLFF. CDR3 DNA: TGTGCCAGCAGTTCCCTCGACAGTTCAAAACTGTTTTTT.

The chain is built from TRBV28 and TRBJ2-7; 10 bases line up with TRBD1. With V trimmed by 10 bases and J by 5 bases, 8 bases remained unmatched. Germline V gene sequence: CDR1 MDHEN, CDR2 SYDVKM. This CDR3 is 13 amino acids long. The CDR3 region has the DNA TGTGCCATCCGCCGGGACAGGGGCCACGAGCAGTACTTC. It specifies CAIRRDRGHEQYF.

V gene TRBV2 combines with J gene TRBJ2-6; D call uncertain. Trimming took 9 bases from V and 7 from J, leaving 10 bases between them. The CDR3 is 12 amino acids. Germline-derived CDR1 and CDR2 are SNHLY and FYNNEI. Here the CDR3 DNA reads TGTGCCAGTGCCAAGGACGCCAACGTCCTGACTTTC. Translation: CASAKDANVLTF.

The chain joins TRBV11-2 to TRBJ1-5; TRBD1 matches at 9 bases. V was pared by 5 bases and J by 7 bases, with 12 bases of the junction left unmatched. Germline values: CDR1 SGHAT, CDR2 FQNNGV. This CDR3 has 16 residues. The CDR3: CASSPTGTGLGQPQHF. Here the CDR3 DNA reads TGTGCCAGCAGCCCAACCGGGACAGGGTTGGGGCAGCCCCAGCATTTT. The variable domain in full, completed from reference TRBV11-2 and TRBJ1-5, reads EAGVAQSPRYKIIEKRQSVAFWCNPISGHATLYWYQQILGQGPKLLIQFQNNGVVDDSQLPKDRFSAERLKGVDSTLKIQPAKLEDSAVYLCASSPTGTGLGQPQHFGDGTRLSIL.

The chain joins TRBV19 to TRBJ2-7; D gene ambiguous. This CDR3 contains 13 residues. V shed 0 bases and J shed 3 bases, with 6 bases lying between them. Germline V gene lookup returns CDR1 LNHDA and CDR2 SQIVND (reference sequence). The CDR3 is CASSIEHSYEQYF. CDR3 nucleotides: TGTGCCAGTAGTATAGAGCACAGCTACGAGCAGTACTTC.

The chain joins TRBV5-1 to TRBJ2-2; TRBD1 might be the D (5 bases). From germline, CDR1 is SGHRS and CDR2 YFSETQ. V lost 1 base and J lost 5, with 12 bases in between. The CDR3 length is 15 residues. The CDR3 DNA reads TGCGCCAGCAGCTTGAGGTGGGGCGAGACCGGGGAGCTGTTTTTT. Translating gives CASSLRWGETGELFF.

V is TRBV28 and J is TRBJ1-1, with D unresolved. The V end was cut by 9 bases, the J end by 0 bases, with 11 bases between. This CDR3 is 13 amino acids long. Germline CDR1 and CDR2: MDHEN and SYDVKM. CDR3 amino acids: CASLAAVNTEAFF. CDR3 nucleotides: TGTGCCAGTCTCGCGGCGGTGAACACTGAAGCTTTCTTT.

This sequence joins TRBV4-3 and TRBJ2-3; 8 bases align to TRBD2. The CDR3 runs 17 residues. V lost 0 bases and J lost 4; bases outside the gene matches: 9. Per germline, CDR1 LGHNA and CDR2 YSLEER. This CDR3 reads CASSQDRGRIGADTQYF. Written as DNA, the CDR3 is TGCGCCAGCAGCCAAGATCGCGGGAGGATAGGCGCAGATACGCAGTATTTT.

This clone appeared a few times. The chain carries TRBV29-1 and TRBJ2-1; weak D call: TRBD1 (5 bases). CDR3 length: 13 residues. V was cut by 4 bases and J by 8 bases, with 15 bases left in between. Germline CDR1 reads SQVTM; CDR2 reads ANQGSEA. The CDR3 spells CSVALTVLYEQFF. The CDR3 DNA is TGCAGCGTTGCCCTGACAGTTCTCTATGAGCAGTTCTTC.

This clone was seen only a few times. The chain employs TRBV7-2 and TRBJ1-1, with D possibly matching TRBD1 (6 bases). Germline CDR1 is SGHTA and CDR2 is FQGNSA. This CDR3 has 13 residues. Trimming shortened V by 3 bases and J by 6 bases, and 11 bases separated the two germline ends. The CDR3 DNA reads as TGTGCCAGCAGCTTTAGACAGGCCGCTGAAGCTTTCTTT. Protein: CASSFRQAAEAFF.

V is TRBV6-6 and J is TRBJ2-1, with 9 bases aligning to TRBD2. This CDR3 region has 16 residues. From germline, CDR1 is MNHNY and CDR2 SVGAGI (reference sequence). The trim removed 5 bases at V and 2 bases at J, leaving 7 bases unmatched. In nucleotides, the CDR3 is TGTGCCAGCAGTACCGGGTGGACTAGCGCCTACAATGAGCAGTTCTTC. This gives the protein CASSTGWTSAYNEQFF.

V usage is TRBV4-2 and J usage is TRBJ2-3; D is possibly TRBD1 or TRBD2 (6 bases each). The CDR3 covers 14 residues. The germline V gene has CDR1 LGHNA and CDR2 YNFKEQ. The V end lost 6 bases, the J end lost 4 bases, and 14 bases lay between the germline ends. CDR3 sequence (DNA): TGTGCCAGCAGTACCGGGGGCCGGGCAGATACGCAGTATTTT. Its translation: CASSTGGRADTQYF.

The chain recombines TRBV9 with TRBJ1-6; 7 bases are shared with TRBD1. This CDR3 spans 14 amino acids. CDR1 and CDR2 (germline): SGDLS, YYNGEE. With 0 bases clipped from V and 7 bases from J, the junction kept 1 base outside the gene matches. In DNA, the CDR3 is TGTGCCAGCAGCGTAGCACAGGGGAATTCACCCCTCCACTTT. Translated: CASSVAQGNSPLHF.